Presented here are 30 T cell receptor beta chains from one specimen sequenced in a study of T cells in Graves' hyperthyroidism and ophthalmopathy. Amplification yielded TCR beta CDR3 regions, with RNA transcripts as the source. Researchers ran a first-round RT-PCR on the TCR CDR3 using the HTBI primer set. TCRdb re-called the multiplex PCR reads through MiXCR, storing one row per CDR3 protein. This table holds approximately 530,000 distinct CDR3 sequences, 16% found once. Source material: blood. Source of these receptors: a woman under 30 with Graves' hyperthyroidism.

This clonotype came up many times. This chain connects TRBV19 to TRBJ2-3; 12 bases fit TRBD2. CDR1 LNHDA and CDR2 SQIVND come from the germline V gene (reference sequence). The junction had 12 bases not matched to a gene; V was cut back by 4 bases and J by 1 base. This CDR3 spans 19 amino acids. In DNA form, the CDR3 reads TGTGCCAGTAGTAAAACAGGACTAGCGGGACCGATGGGCACAGATACGCAGTATTTT. Translated: CASSKTGLAGPMGTDTQYF.

In the case of this clonotype: Just one base apart from a much larger clone, this may be a read error. The J gene is TRBJ1-1, the V gene TRBV18, with 8 bases fitting TRBD1. In germline, CDR1 is KGHSH, CDR2 LQKENI. This CDR3 comprises 15 residues. V was pared by 2 bases and J by 3 bases, with 5 bases of the junction left unmatched. CDR3 sequence: CASSPADRVYTEAFF. CDR3 DNA sequence: TGTGCCAGCTCACCAGCGGACAGGGTCTACACTGAAGCTTTCTTT.

This clonotype was detected ten times or more. The V and J genes are TRBV11-2 and TRBJ2-5, with D possibly being TRBD2 (5 bases). Between the trimmed V and J ends, which lost 1 base and 5 bases, there was a span of 8 bases. CDR3 length: 13 residues. Per the germline V gene, CDR1 is SGHAT and CDR2 is FQNNGV. The CDR3 DNA sequence: TGTGCCAGCAGCTTAGTCGGACTGGAGACCCAGTACTTC. Translating gives CASSLVGLETQYF.

This clonotype was seen repeatedly, ten times or more. V usage is TRBV14 and J usage is TRBJ2-2; TRBD2 is a possible D gene (5 bases). CDR1 and CDR2 (germline): SGHDN, FVKESK. The CDR3 is 14 amino acids. The V and J ends lost 1 base and 4 bases respectively, with 7 bases between them. The CDR3 bases are TGTGCCAGCAGCCAAGGAGCGGTCACCGGGGAGCTGTTTTTT. This encodes CASSQGAVTGELFF. The variable domain in full, completed from reference TRBV14 and TRBJ2-2, reads EAGVTQFPSHSVIEKGQTVTLRCDPISGHDNLYWYRRVMGKEIKFLLHFVKESKQDESGMPNNRFLAERTGGTYSTLKVQPAELEDSGVYFCASSQGAVTGELFFGEGSRLTVL.

As concerns this clonotype: Its ends do not fully match the called genes, so a read error is possible. As DNA, the CDR3 is TGTGCCAGCAGCTTAGTTTCCTTTCGGGTAGCGGGAGGCCGCACAGGTACGCAGTATTTT. Protein: CASSLVSFRVAGGRTGTQYF. J is TRBJ2-3 and V is TRBV7-2; 10 bases fit TRBD2. In germline, CDR1 is SGHTA, CDR2 FQGNSA. The CDR3 length is 20 residues.

This clonotype has a count of ten or more. The chain carries TRBV4-1 and TRBJ1-5; D ambiguous. Per germline, CDR1 MGHRA and CDR2 YSYEKL. This CDR3 has 15 amino acids. V lost 2 bases, J lost 4 bases, and 12 bases lay in between. CDR3 in DNA: TGCGCCAGCAGCCAAATATACCGGAATAATCAGCCCCAGCATTTT. Translation: CASSQIYRNNQPQHF.

At least ten counts were recorded for this clonotype. This chain links TRBV7-2 with TRBJ2-4; D not certain. Trimming pared 5 bases from V and 0 bases from J, leaving 8 bases between. Germline V CDR1 and CDR2: SGHTA, FQGNSA. The CDR3 runs to 14 residues. The chain's CDR3 is CASSPRVAKNIQYF. CDR3 coding DNA: TGTGCCAGCAGCCCCCGGGTAGCCAAAAACATTCAGTACTTC.

This clonotype was recorded at least ten times. This chain links TRBV7-9 with TRBJ2-1; 9 bases match TRBD2. The CDR3 totals 15 residues. CDR1 SEHNR and CDR2 FQNEAQ come from the germline V gene (reference sequence). The ends lost 5 bases at V and 7 bases at J; junction bases unmatched: 9. The CDR3 sequence is CASSPSGRLRNEQFF. As DNA, the CDR3 is TGTGCCAGCAGCCCCAGCGGGAGGCTGAGGAATGAGCAGTTCTTC.

This sequence joins TRBV24-1 and TRBJ2-2; 10 bases are a match to TRBD2. After removal of 1 base from V and 4 bases from J, the junction contained 8 bases not matched to a gene. This CDR3 has 18 residues. CDR1 is KGHDR, CDR2 SFDVKD, per germline. CDR3 sequence: CATSDLPASGGTTGELFF. The CDR3 DNA is TGTGCCACCAGTGATTTACCCGCTAGCGGGGGAACCACCGGGGAGCTGTTTTTT.

This clonotype was seen many times. The V gene is TRBV28, the J gene TRBJ2-1, with 13 bases matching TRBD2. Looked up from germline, CDR1 is MDHEN and CDR2 is SYDVKM. The CDR3 contains 16 residues. V trimming: 5 bases; J trimming: 6 bases; junction bases outside the gene matches: 7. CDR3 nucleotides: TGTGCCAGCAGTGTGACCGGGACTAGCGGGATCAATGAGCAGTTCTTC. This sequence encodes CASSVTGTSGINEQFF. Filled out from reference TRBV28 and TRBJ2-1, the complete variable domain reads DVKVTQSSRYLVKRTGEKVFLECVQDMDHENMFWYRQDPGLGLRLIYFSYDVKMKEKGDIPEGYSVSREKKERFSLILESASTNQTSMYLCASSVTGTSGINEQFFGPGTRLTVL.

This clonotype was picked up many times. This sequence joins TRBV28 and TRBJ1-4; TRBD1 aligns across 7 bases. The germline gives CDR1 MDHEN, CDR2 SYDVKM. The V and J ends lost 4 bases and 3 bases, in that order; junction bases with no gene match: 8. The CDR3 length is 16 residues. CDR3 DNA: TGTGCCAGCAGTTCAAGGGACAGTATGGCTAATGAAAAACTGTTTTTT. Protein sequence: CASSSRDSMANEKLFF.

The rearrangement links TRBV6-2 or TRBV6-3 to TRBJ1-1; D gene ambiguous. Between the trimmed V and J ends, which lost 0 bases and 0 bases, there was a span of 17 bases. This CDR3 has 18 residues. CDR1 is MNHEY, CDR2 SVGEGT, per germline. The CDR3 DNA sequence: TGTGCCAGCAGTTACTCGGGCAGAAGTACGACCTTGAACACTGAAGCTTTCTTT. This codes for CASSYSGRSTTLNTEAFF.

This clonotype has at least ten counts. The J gene is TRBJ2-1, the V gene TRBV12-3 or TRBV12-4, with 11 bases matching TRBD2. Trimming at V came to 5 bases and at J to 6 bases, leaving 12 bases not matched to a gene. The CDR3 has 17 residues. As DNA, the CDR3 is TGTGCCAGCAGTCCCTTAACGACTAGCGGGGCGGGCAATGAGCAGTTCTTC. This sequence encodes CASSPLTTSGAGNEQFF.

J is TRBJ2-4 and V is TRBV6-1; 12 positions match TRBD2. Germline trimming cut 8 bases from V and 0 bases from J; bases unmatched to any gene: 11. CDR3 length: 18 residues. In germline, CDR1 is MNHNS, CDR2 SASEGT. CDR3 residues: CASQSLTSGGLAKNIQYF. The CDR3 DNA reads TGTGCCAGCCAAAGTTTAACTAGCGGGGGGCTAGCCAAAAACATTCAGTACTTC.

The table lists this clonotype with many counts. This sequence joins TRBV27 and TRBJ1-2; the D is unclear. CDR1 MNHEY and CDR2 SMNVEV come from the germline V gene (reference sequence). The V gene lost 6 bases and the J gene lost 4 bases, with 21 bases spanning the gap. There are 16 residues in the CDR3. The CDR3 region has the DNA TGTGCCAGCAGCAACCCTCCTTCCGCGGGATTCTATGGCTACACCTTC. Protein product: CASSNPPSAGFYGYTF.

This clonotype has a count of ten or more. In nucleotides, the CDR3 is TGCAGTGCTAGTAGCGTCAGTACAGGGAGATTTGAGACCCAGTACTTC. It is translated as CSASSVSTGRFETQYF. This chain uses TRBV20-1 with TRBJ2-5; possible D gene TRBD1, 6 bases. The ends were cut back, 3 bases at V and 5 bases at J, with 22 bases in the middle. Per the germline V gene, CDR1 is DFQATT and CDR2 is SNEGSKA (reference sequence). This CDR3 comprises 16 residues.

The V gene is TRBV7-8, the J gene TRBJ1-2; unclear D gene. This CDR3 spans 16 amino acids. Germline CDR1 and CDR2: SGHVS and FQNEAQ. Between the trimmed V and J ends, which lost 1 base and 6 bases, there was a span of 18 bases. The CDR3 DNA reads TGTGCCAGCAGCTTAGAAGGCCGTAGGTTTGATCATGGCTACACCTTC. Encoded protein: CASSLEGRRFDHGYTF.

This chain joins TRBV9 and TRBJ2-3; D might be TRBD2 (6 bases). Trimming took off 0 bases at V and 1 base at J, with 12 bases between the two ends. Looked up from germline, CDR1 is SGDLS and CDR2 is YYNGEE. The CDR3 sequence is 16 residues long. The CDR3 bases are TGTGCCAGCAGCGTAGTCGAAGAGCGGGGCACAGATACGCAGTATTTT. It encodes CASSVVEERGTDTQYF.

This clonotype occurred a few times. This chain uses TRBV29-1 with TRBJ1-1, with a tentative D call TRBD1 (6 bases). This CDR3 has 13 amino acids. Trimming left V 5 bases short and J 2 bases short, with 12 bases between. CDR1 SQVTM and CDR2 ANQGSEA come from the germline V gene. The CDR3: CSVRVGANTEAFF. CDR3 bases: TGCAGCGTTAGGGTGGGGGCAAACACTGAAGCTTTCTTT.

This clonotype was seen repeatedly, ten times or more. The chain uses TRBV2 and TRBJ2-2; TRBD2 is a possible D gene (6 bases). V shed 6 bases and J shed 0 bases, with 11 bases lying between them. The CDR3 extends over 15 amino acids. The germline V gene has CDR1 SNHLY and CDR2 FYNNEI. Here the CDR3 DNA reads TGTGCCAGCAGCGGGACTGTTACGAACACCGGGGAGCTGTTTTTT. Translating it yields CASSGTVTNTGELFF.

This clonotype was seen at least ten times. The rearrangement joins TRBV6-1 to TRBJ2-3; 9 bases map to TRBD2. Looked up from germline, CDR1 is MNHNS and CDR2 is SASEGT. This CDR3 is built from 15 residues. V was pared by 10 bases and J by 0 bases, with 8 bases of the junction left unmatched. CDR3 nucleotides: TGTGCCATGACGGCTAGCGGGACTAGCACAGATACGCAGTATTTT. This encodes CAMTASGTSTDTQYF.

V usage is TRBV12-3 or TRBV12-4 and J usage is TRBJ2-3; D is ambiguous. The J call may be in error: the DNA end matches TRBJ1-5 better. CDR3 size: 15 residues. CDR3 bases: TGTGCCAGCAGGCGCAGCGGGATGAACACAGATACGCAGCATTTT. Encoded protein: CASRRSGMNTDTQHF.

The CDR3 protein is CASLDTSGSSRLEQYF. The CDR3 nucleotides read TGTGCCAGCCTGGATACTAGCGGGAGTTCTAGGCTCGAGCAGTACTTC. This chain links TRBV28 with TRBJ2-7; 11 bases match TRBD2. The germline V gene has CDR1 MDHEN and CDR2 SYDVKM. The CDR3 consists of 16 residues. V shed 8 bases, J shed 6 bases, and the junction held 15 bases outside the gene matches.

This clonotype occurred a few times. The chain employs TRBV24-1 and TRBJ2-5, with D tentatively TRBD2 (5 bases). V lost 6 bases, J lost 7 bases, and 14 bases lay in between. The CDR3 extends over 13 amino acids. From germline, CDR1 is KGHDR and CDR2 SFDVKD. The DNA of the CDR3 is TGTGCCACCAGTTCAGGACTCTCGGGGACCCAGTACTTC. Translated, it gives CATSSGLSGTQYF.

This clonotype was recorded at least ten times. The chain recombines TRBV2 with TRBJ1-2; D possibly corresponds to TRBD1 (5 bases). The V and J ends lost 11 bases and 8 bases respectively, with 24 bases between them. Germline CDR1 is SNHLY and CDR2 is FYNNEI. The CDR3 has 14 residues. The DNA of the CDR3 is TGTGCCGGGCAGGGATTCGGGCTTTTACAGGGCTACACCTTC. This translates into CAGQGFGLLQGYTF.

Many counts were recorded for this clonotype. The rearrangement links TRBV12-3 or TRBV12-4 to TRBJ1-2; D unclear. CDR3 length: 11 residues. The ends were cut back, 6 bases at V and 3 bases at J, with 5 bases in the middle. CDR3 nucleotides: TGTGCCAGCAGAGATTACTATGGCTACACCTTC. Protein sequence: CASRDYYGYTF.

This sequence joins TRBV5-4 and TRBJ2-6; TRBD1 matches 10 bases. From germline, CDR1 is SGHNT and CDR2 YYREEE (reference sequence). The CDR3 is 18 amino acids. Unmatched junction bases numbered 11, after V lost 4 bases and J lost 4 bases. In nucleotides, the CDR3 is TGTGCCAGCAGCCATACCCGCGGGACAGGGGCCGGGGCCAACGTCCTGACTTTC. Translated: CASSHTRGTGAGANVLTF.

The sample holds a few counts of this clonotype. The rearrangement links TRBV18 to TRBJ2-1; 11 nucleotides match TRBD2. Germline V CDR1 and CDR2: KGHSH, LQKENI. With V trimmed by 3 bases and J by 4 bases, 8 bases remained unmatched. This CDR3 is built from 17 residues. The CDR3 sequence: CASSPPAGTSGYNEQFF. The CDR3 bases are TGTGCCAGCTCACCGCCAGCTGGGACTAGCGGTTACAATGAGCAGTTCTTC. Based on the CDR3 plus reference TRBV18 and TRBJ2-1, the full variable domain is NAGVMQNPRHLVRRRGQEARLRCSPMKGHSHVYWYRQLPEEGLKFMVYLQKENIIDESGMPKERFSAEFPKEGPSILRIQQVVRGDSAAYFCASSPPAGTSGYNEQFFGPGTRLTVL.

This clonotype was counted many times. This rearrangement joins TRBV5-4 to TRBJ2-7, with TRBD1 matching over 9 bases. Germline CDR1 and CDR2: SGHNT and YYREEE (reference sequence). The CDR3 is 16 residues long. The junction had 5 bases not matched to a gene; V was cut back by 1 base and J by 0 bases. The CDR3 DNA sequence: TGTGCCAGCAGCTTGCTGGGGACAGGGACCTCCTACGAGCAGTACTTC. Protein product: CASSLLGTGTSYEQYF.

This clonotype was recorded at least ten times. This rearrangement joins TRBV6-5 to TRBJ1-1; D uncertain. Germline CDR1 is MNHEY and CDR2 is SVGAGI. This CDR3 has 15 amino acids. Trimming cost V 1 base and J 3 bases, with 12 bases left between them. CDR3 sequence reads: CASSYLPRVDTEAFF. The CDR3 DNA sequence: TGTGCCAGCAGTTACTTACCCCGGGTAGACACTGAAGCTTTCTTT.